Each of the 28 T cell receptor beta chains below was sequenced from the same sample in a study of T-cell memory formation after mild COVID-19. TCRdb used MiXCR to reprocess the 5' RACE reads, holding one entry per CDR3 protein. Of approximately 210,000 distinct CDR3 sequences in the sample, around 27% were seen once. Input material: PBMCs or a T cell subset sorted from them (not recorded which). The source of these receptors is an adult woman who had mild COVID-19 (a few samples of this study predate the infection). Cell type and time point are not known.

This clonotype was detected only a few times. CDR3 loop: CSVEGQAEGYTF. The CDR3 region has the DNA TGCAGCGTTGAAGGACAGGCTGAGGGCTACACCTTC. The J gene is TRBJ1-2, the V gene TRBV29-1; D perhaps matches TRBD1 (6 bases). Trimming removed 1 base from V and 8 bases from J, with 11 bases in between. Per germline, CDR1 SQVTM and CDR2 ANQGSEA. There are 12 residues in the CDR3.

The V gene is TRBV5-1, the J gene TRBJ1-1; D possibly corresponds to TRBD1 (6 bases). Germline V CDR1 and CDR2: SGHRS, YFSETQ. CDR3 length equals 15 residues. Trimming left V 3 bases short and J 5 bases short, with 17 bases between. The CDR3 coding sequence is TGCGCCAGCAGCTCTCCGGGAGGGGGAAGTACTGAAGCTTTCTTT. Translation: CASSSPGGGSTEAFF.

This clonotype was detected a few times. The chain employs TRBV5-1 and TRBJ1-2; D gene ambiguous. The V gene lost 0 bases and the J gene lost 4 bases, with 10 bases spanning the gap. Germline CDR1 SGHRS, CDR2 YFSETQ. This CDR3 contains 14 residues. The CDR3 nucleotides are TGCGCCAGCAGCTTGGATACAGTCCTCTATGGCTACACCTTC. Protein sequence: CASSLDTVLYGYTF.

This clonotype was observed a few times. V usage is TRBV11-2 and J usage is TRBJ2-1; 12 nucleotides match TRBD2. CDR1 is SGHAT, CDR2 FQNNGV, per germline. There are 15 residues in the CDR3. V was pared by 5 bases and J by 7 bases, with 6 bases of the junction left unmatched. The DNA of the CDR3 is TGTGCCAGCAGCCGGACTAGCGGGAATAAAAATGAGCAGTTCTTC. As protein: CASSRTSGNKNEQFF.

This clonotype was counted only a few times. This rearrangement joins TRBV5-1 to TRBJ2-7; D is unresolved. The CDR3 has 14 amino acids. Germline-derived CDR1 and CDR2 are SGHRS and YFSETQ. Trimming took off 3 bases at V and 1 base at J, with 11 bases between the two ends. CDR3 sequence: CASSSVTRSYEQYF. In DNA form, the CDR3 reads TGCGCCAGCAGCTCTGTGACACGTTCCTACGAGCAGTACTTC.

In this sample, this clonotype turned up a few times. The chain recombines TRBV5-1 with TRBJ2-1; no definite D call. This CDR3 spans 13 amino acids. Trimming left V 2 bases short and J 6 bases short, with 9 bases between. Germline V CDR1 and CDR2: SGHRS, YFSETQ. CDR3 loop: CASSFIVGNEQFF. The CDR3 bases are TGCGCCAGCAGCTTTATAGTGGGCAATGAGCAGTTCTTC.

The chain combines TRBV9 with TRBJ2-7; 10 positions agree with TRBD2. V trimming: 3 bases; J trimming: 5 bases; junction bases outside the gene matches: 5. Germline V gene lookup returns CDR1 SGDLS and CDR2 YYNGEE. The CDR3 contains 14 residues. CDR3 coding DNA: TGTGCCAGCAGCGCCAGCGGGGGGGGGGACGAGCAGTACTTC. Protein: CASSASGGGDEQYF. Full variable domain (missing parts from reference TRBV9 and TRBJ2-7): DSGVTQTPKHLITATGQRVTLRCSPRSGDLSVYWYQQSLDQGLQFLIQYYNGEERAKGNILERFSAQQFPDLHSELNLSSLELGDSALYFCASSASGGGDEQYFGPGTRLTVT.

This clonotype occurred a few times. This sequence joins TRBV27 and TRBJ2-3, with a weak D call TRBD2 (6 bases). V was shortened by 4 bases and J by 6 bases, with 14 bases between the two germline ends. The CDR3 is 14 residues long. Germline V gene sequence: CDR1 MNHEY, CDR2 SMNVEV (reference sequence). The CDR3 protein is CASSYRGSLDTQYF. The CDR3 region has the DNA TGTGCCAGCAGTTACCGGGGGTCCTTGGATACGCAGTATTTT.

This clonotype was observed a handful of times. The V and J genes are TRBV23-1 and TRBJ1-2, with 7 nucleotides matching TRBD1. TRBV23-1 is an ORF, with its function uncertain. The trim removed 10 bases at V and 2 bases at J, leaving 13 bases unmatched. This CDR3 region has 15 residues. The CDR3, as DNA: TGCGCCAACGGACAGGCGACCCACCTCAACTATGGCTACACCTTC. This sequence encodes CANGQATHLNYGYTF.

The V call is TRBV7-2, the J call TRBJ2-1; D gene unclear. V was shortened by 1 base and J by 5 bases, with 18 bases between the two germline ends. The CDR3 contains 17 residues. CDR1 SGHTA and CDR2 FQGNSA come from the germline V gene. The CDR3 DNA sequence: TGTGCCAGCAGCTTAGGCCCGCCGGCGACCTACGACAATGAGCAGTTCTTC. It is translated as CASSLGPPATYDNEQFF.

This clonotype was counted a few times. This chain joins TRBV7-9 and TRBJ2-5; 8 bases fit TRBD1. With V trimmed by 4 bases and J by 0 bases, 1 base remained unmatched. Germline loops: CDR1 SEHNR, CDR2 FQNEAQ (reference sequence). The CDR3 sequence is 14 residues long. CDR3 DNA sequence: TGTGCCAGCAGCTCGGACAGGGACCAAGAGACCCAGTACTTC. Translated: CASSSDRDQETQYF.

Only a few counts were recorded for this clonotype. The chain links TRBV7-6 to TRBJ2-3, with TRBD2 matching 11 bases. With 3 bases clipped from V and 4 bases from J, the junction kept 9 bases outside the gene matches. Germline CDR1 reads SGHVS; CDR2 reads FNYEAQ. The CDR3 contains 17 residues. CDR3 in DNA: TGTGCCAGCAGCTTCGCCTCTAGCGGGAGGAGTCCAGATACGCAGTATTTT. It encodes CASSFASSGRSPDTQYF.

This clonotype was counted between two and nine times. J is TRBJ2-3 and V is TRBV9, with D possibly being TRBD2 (5 bases). Between the trimmed V and J ends, which lost 2 bases and 5 bases, there was a span of 12 bases. CDR3 length: 14 residues. Looked up from germline, CDR1 is SGDLS and CDR2 is YYNGEE. Written as DNA, the CDR3 is TGTGCCAGCAGCGTGAGGGAGCATAGAGATACGCAGTATTTT. Amino acid sequence: CASSVREHRDTQYF. The full variable domain, with the rest looked up from reference TRBV9 and TRBJ2-3, is DSGVTQTPKHLITATGQRVTLRCSPRSGDLSVYWYQQSLDQGLQFLIQYYNGEERAKGNILERFSAQQFPDLHSELNLSSLELGDSALYFCASSVREHRDTQYFGPGTRLTVL.

The chain couples TRBV5-1 to TRBJ1-1; D is undetermined. The CDR3 runs to 13 residues. Trimming pared 5 bases from V and 0 bases from J, leaving 8 bases between. CDR1 and CDR2 (germline): SGHRS, YFSETQ. The CDR3 coding sequence is TGCGCCAGCAGGATCCAAATGAACACTGAAGCTTTCTTT. Its protein is CASRIQMNTEAFF.

This clonotype was seen more than once but under ten times. V gene TRBV5-4 combines with J gene TRBJ2-3; D call uncertain. The CDR3 consists of 13 residues. The V end lost 4 bases, the J end lost 3 bases, and 9 bases lay between the germline ends. In germline, CDR1 is SGHNT, CDR2 YYREEE (reference sequence). The CDR3 DNA sequence: TGTGCCAGCAGCCCTCACGAGACAGATACGCAGTATTTT. Translated: CASSPHETDTQYF.

This chain connects TRBV7-9 to TRBJ2-2, with 10 bases identical to TRBD1. The J segment lost 0 bases and the V segment lost 1 base, leaving 2 bases of the junction unmatched. Germline-derived CDR1 and CDR2 are SEHNR and FQNEAQ (reference sequence). This CDR3 has 17 residues. As DNA, the CDR3 is TGTGCCAGCAGCTTAGTGACAGGGGGCACGAACACCGGGGAGCTGTTTTTT. This encodes CASSLVTGGTNTGELFF.

This chain links TRBV27 with TRBJ1-5; the match to TRBD1 covers 8 bases. Germline values: CDR1 MNHEY, CDR2 SMNVEV (reference sequence). Unmatched junction bases numbered 7, after V lost 6 bases and J lost 6 bases. This CDR3 is 14 amino acids long. The CDR3 DNA sequence: TGTGCCAGCAGCTACCAGGGGGCGACTCAGCCCCAGCATTTT. It is translated as CASSYQGATQPQHF.

This clonotype was seen more than once but under ten times. This sequence joins TRBV12-3 or TRBV12-4 and TRBJ2-4; D tentatively fits TRBD1 or TRBD2 (5 bases each). This CDR3 has 11 residues. Trimming left V 7 bases short and J 11 bases short, with 12 bases between. CDR3 nucleotides: TGTGCCAGCACACAAGGGACCCTTCAGTACTTC. Residues: CASTQGTLQYF.

V and J are TRBV7-8 and TRBJ2-7, with D uncertain. CDR1 is SGHVS, CDR2 FQNEAQ, per germline. CDR3 length: 11 amino acids. With 0 bases removed from V and 9 bases from J, the gap between germline ends came to 6 bases. The CDR3 here is CASSLAVVQYF. The CDR3 DNA is TGTGCCAGCAGCTTAGCGGTGGTGCAGTACTTC.

The rearrangement joins TRBV4-3 to TRBJ1-5; unclear D gene. This CDR3 has 13 residues. V was shortened by 0 bases and J by 1 base, with 1 base between the two germline ends. The germline gives CDR1 LGHNA, CDR2 YSLEER. The CDR3 spells CASSQESNQPQHF. CDR3 nucleotide sequence: TGCGCCAGCAGCCAAGAAAGCAATCAGCCCCAGCATTTT.

The chain carries TRBV5-1 and TRBJ1-1; TRBD1 aligns across 7 bases. The CDR3 runs to 14 residues. The trim removed 4 bases at V and 6 bases at J, leaving 9 bases unmatched. Germline V gene data show CDR1 as SGHRS and CDR2 as YFSETQ. The CDR3 nucleotides are TGCGCCAGCAGCCTTATGACAGGGATCCCTGAAGCTTTCTTT. Its protein is CASSLMTGIPEAFF.

This clonotype came up a few times. This chain uses TRBV24-1 with TRBJ1-2, with D unclear. The CDR3 has 11 residues. The germline CDR1 and CDR2 sequences are KGHDR and SFDVKD. Trimming pared 4 bases from V and 8 bases from J, leaving 7 bases between. The CDR3 coding sequence is TGTGCCACCAGTGACCCCGCGGGCTACACCTTC. It specifies CATSDPAGYTF.

This clonotype was detected many times. The rearrangement joins TRBV12-3 or TRBV12-4 to TRBJ1-1; 11 bases match TRBD1. The CDR3 is 14 amino acids. Unmatched junction bases numbered 2, after V lost 5 bases and J lost 3 bases. The CDR3 DNA follows: TGTGCCAGCAGTGTGGGACAGGGGGACACTGAAGCTTTCTTT. Amino acids: CASSVGQGDTEAFF.

This clonotype was seen a handful of times. V and J are TRBV19 and TRBJ1-5; D uncertain. The CDR3 has 16 amino acids. V was trimmed by 3 bases and J by 5 bases, leaving 17 bases between them. Germline CDR1 and CDR2: LNHDA and SQIVND (reference sequence). The CDR3 DNA reads TGTGCCAGTAGTATCTCTATATGGGCCTATTATCAGCCCCAGCATTTT. Residues: CASSISIWAYYQPQHF.

The genes are TRBV4-3 and TRBJ1-3; weak D call: TRBD1 (5 bases). This CDR3 spans 15 amino acids. Trimming left V 2 bases short and J 0 bases short, with 8 bases between. Per the germline V gene, CDR1 is LGHNA and CDR2 is YSLEER. CDR3: CASSQSDSSGNTIYF. The CDR3 DNA follows: TGCGCCAGCAGCCAATCCGACAGCTCTGGAAACACCATATATTTT.

The chain employs TRBV6-5 and TRBJ1-2; 7 bases match TRBD1. From germline, CDR1 is MNHEY and CDR2 SVGAGI. J gave up 4 bases and V 0 bases, and 5 bases lay outside the gene matches. The CDR3 totals 15 residues. The CDR3 region is CASSYSDRRSYGYTF. CDR3 bases: TGTGCCAGCAGTTACTCGGACAGGCGATCCTATGGCTACACCTTC.

This clonotype was seen a handful of times. The CDR3 nucleotides are TGCGCCAGCAGCCAAGACATGGCTAGCCCAACGTACACCGGGGAGCTGTTTTTT. It is translated as CASSQDMASPTYTGELFF. V and J are TRBV4-3 and TRBJ2-2; possibly TRBD2 for D (5 bases). This CDR3 contains 18 residues. Per the germline V gene, CDR1 is LGHNA and CDR2 is YSLEER. Trimming shortened V by 0 bases and J by 3 bases, and 17 bases separated the two germline ends.

This chain connects TRBV24-1 to TRBJ2-7; the D is unclear. Looked up from germline, CDR1 is KGHDR and CDR2 is SFDVKD. Trimming pared 5 bases from V and 7 bases from J, leaving 2 bases between. CDR3 length: 9 residues. The chain's CDR3 is CATSGEQYF. DNA of the CDR3: TGTGCCACCAGTGGAGAGCAGTACTTC.